The 27 T cell receptor beta chains given below trace back to one sample, sequenced in a study of beta chain features in type 1 diabetes listed by TCRdb under 2018. Results and caveats for the whole study, not just this receptor: In all four CD4+ subsets, TCRB CDR3 length was moderately but significantly shorter in type 1 diabetes patients.

These TCRs are of unknown antigen specificity. Libraries were constructed by the immunoSEQ multiplex PCR assay. The entire amount of isolated RNA was reverse transcribed using the High Capacity cDNA Reverse Transcription Kit, so the sequenced TCRB transcripts were expressed ones. Drawn from immuneACCESS, this table holds only the in-frame rearrangements with V and J called that TCRdb kept. Clones are partly lost; checked studies trace under half to an unresolved V gene and leave the rest unexplained. A total of some 45,000 clones appear in this sample, approximately 72% of them only once. The leading ten clones occupy roughly 2.2% of the sample. Source material: Tregs from blood. The cell subset or site label corresponds to: regulatory CD4+ T cells. Receptor source: a woman aged 18-29 years with type 1 diabetes.

The V and J genes are TRBV6-1 and TRBJ1-1; D not certain. Trimming removed 2 bases at V and 6 bases at J, with 7 bases between. In germline, CDR1 is MNHNS, CDR2 SASEGT. The CDR3 is 12 residues long. The CDR3 nucleotides read TGTGCCAGCAGTGAATTAGTGGCTGAAGCTTTCTTT. Protein product: CASSELVAEAFF.

This clone has a handful of counts. V gene TRBV2 combines with J gene TRBJ2-5; D gene uncertain. The CDR3 has 13 residues. Trimming stripped 11 bases from V and 5 bases from J, with 18 bases between. CDR1 SNHLY and CDR2 FYNNEI come from the germline V gene. CDR3 sequence (DNA): TGTGCCTCGAAACGGGTGGCAGTGGAGACCCAGTACTTC. This gives the protein CASKRVAVETQYF.

The chain links TRBV19 to TRBJ2-2; D is ambiguous. The germline gives CDR1 LNHDA, CDR2 SQIVND (reference sequence). This CDR3 comprises 16 residues. V was clipped by 7 bases and J by 4 bases, with 19 bases between them. Here the CDR3 reads CASTPQALLRTGELFF. The DNA for the CDR3 is TGTGCCAGTACCCCCCAGGCCCTACTTCGCACCGGGGAGCTGTTTTTT.

This clone was counted only a few times. The rearrangement uses TRBV7-2 and TRBJ1-1; no clear D. This CDR3 region has 15 residues. In germline, CDR1 is SGHTA, CDR2 FQGNSA. The V end lost 4 bases, the J end lost 8 bases, and 20 bases lay between the germline ends. The CDR3 coding sequence is TGTGCCAGCAGCTCCCGAGGGTCCCCCGGCAGAGAAGCTTTCTTT. It specifies CASSSRGSPGREAFF. Looking up the rest from reference TRBV7-2 and TRBJ1-1 gives the full variable domain: GAGVSQSPSNKVTEKGKDVELRCDPISGHTALYWYRQSLGQGLEFLIYFQGNSAPDKSGLPSDRFSAERTGGSVSTLTIQRTQQEDSAVYLCASSSRGSPGREAFFGQGTRLTVV.

This clone was counted only a few times. The CDR3 here is CASRQGQGLSYTF. The CDR3 region has the DNA TGTGCCAGCAGACAAGGACAGGGCCTATCCTACACCTTC. The chain couples TRBV6-6 to TRBJ1-2, with 8 bases identical to TRBD1. Germline values: CDR1 MNHNY, CDR2 SVGAGI (reference sequence). CDR3 size: 13 residues. Trimming at V came to 6 bases and at J to 10 bases, leaving 10 bases not matched to a gene.

This clone appeared once. The chain combines TRBV7-2 with TRBJ1-2; the match to TRBD1 covers 7 bases. Germline V gives CDR1 SGHTA, CDR2 FQGNSA. The CDR3 contains 14 residues. V was pared by 5 bases and J by 4 bases, with 7 bases of the junction left unmatched. In DNA, the CDR3 is TGTGCCAGCAGCCAAGACAGGGCCCTCTATGGCTACACCTTC. It encodes CASSQDRALYGYTF.

The chain joins TRBV30 to TRBJ1-2, with TRBD1 identical over 7 bases. From germline, CDR1 is GTSNPN and CDR2 SVGIG (reference sequence). J lost 6 bases, V lost 4 bases, and 8 bases had no gene match. This CDR3 contains 13 residues. CDR3 sequence: CAWTIRDRDGYTF. DNA of the CDR3: TGTGCCTGGACCATCAGGGACAGAGATGGCTACACCTTC.

The chain is built from TRBV11-3 and TRBJ2-1; D perhaps matches TRBD2 (6 bases). Per the germline V gene, CDR1 is SGHNT and CDR2 is YENEEA. The CDR3 totals 16 residues. V was cut by 1 base and J by 3 bases, with 13 bases left in between. The CDR3 is CASSLVLGGIYNEQFF. CDR3 DNA: TGTGCCAGCAGCTTAGTTCTTGGGGGGATCTACAATGAGCAGTTCTTC.

The V and J genes are TRBV18 and TRBJ2-5; D is unresolved. Trimming removed 6 bases at V and 1 base at J, with 3 bases between. Per the germline V gene, CDR1 is KGHSH and CDR2 is LQKENI. The CDR3 is 11 residues long. In DNA form, the CDR3 reads TGTGCCAGCTCCCTCCAAGAGACCCAGTACTTC. It yields the protein CASSLQETQYF.

In this sample, this clone turned up a few times. In DNA, the CDR3 is TGCGCCAGCAGCCCGGCGACAGGGAGCTCCTATAATTCACCCCTCCACTTT. Its translation is CASSPATGSSYNSPLHF. The chain has TRBV4-1 and TRBJ1-6, with TRBD1 matching 7 bases. The CDR3 is 17 residues long. Germline-derived CDR1 and CDR2 are MGHRA and YSYEKL. With V trimmed by 4 bases and J by 0 bases, 6 bases remained unmatched.

This CDR3 reads CASSLGQGGGAYEQYF. The CDR3 DNA follows: TGTGCCAGCAGCTTAGGTCAGGGCGGTGGGGCCTACGAGCAGTACTTC. The rearrangement joins TRBV7-9 to TRBJ2-7, with D perhaps TRBD1 (5 bases). Germline V gives CDR1 SEHNR, CDR2 FQNEAQ (reference sequence). This CDR3 has 16 residues. The V and J ends lost 1 base and 2 bases respectively, with 15 bases between them.

This chain connects TRBV25-1 to TRBJ2-5; a weak D match, TRBD2 (6 bases). The CDR3 length is 14 residues. Germline V lookup: CDR1 MGHDK, CDR2 SYGVNS. Trimming cost V 1 base and J 5 bases, with 11 bases left between them. CDR3 nucleotide sequence: TGTGCCAGCAGTGAATGGAGGGTCCGGGAGACCCAGTACTTC. Residues: CASSEWRVRETQYF.

This clone showed up just a few times. The genes are TRBV7-2 and TRBJ2-3, with 9 nucleotides matching TRBD2. V shed 4 bases and J 5 bases; nucleotides not matched to a gene: 1. Germline V gene data show CDR1 as SGHTA and CDR2 as FQGNSA. The CDR3 contains 13 residues. The CDR3 sequence is CASSWTSVDTQYF. Written as DNA, the CDR3 is TGTGCCAGCAGCTGGACTAGCGTAGATACGCAGTATTTT.

V usage is TRBV5-1 and J usage is TRBJ2-1; perhaps TRBD2 as D (5 bases). CDR1 and CDR2 (germline): SGHRS, YFSETQ. The CDR3 has 14 amino acids. Trimming took 4 bases from V and 8 from J, leaving 16 bases between them. The CDR3 loop is CASSRRALGDEQFF. The CDR3 nucleotides read TGCGCCAGCAGCCGCCGGGCCCTGGGAGATGAGCAGTTCTTC.

With regard to this clone: The same CDR3 arises from other DNA sequences in this sample as well. The chain combines TRBV5-1 with TRBJ1-5; no clear D. The CDR3 has 15 residues. In germline, CDR1 is SGHRS, CDR2 YFSETQ. Trimming pared 1 base from V and 0 bases from J, leaving 8 bases between. The CDR3 region is CASSLLGVSNQPQHF. CDR3 bases: TGCGCCAGCAGCTTGTTGGGAGTTAGCAATCAGCCCCAGCATTTT.

This clone was observed a single time. The chain couples TRBV9 to TRBJ2-3; 10 positions match TRBD2. Germline V CDR1 and CDR2: SGDLS, YYNGEE. With 4 bases clipped from V and 5 bases from J, the junction kept 7 bases outside the gene matches. This CDR3 is 15 amino acids long. The CDR3 coding sequence is TGTGCCAGCAGCTCCGCTAGCGGGAGAAGAGATACGCAGTATTTT. Its translation: CASSSASGRRDTQYF.

This clone appeared a few times. This chain uses TRBV5-4 with TRBJ2-3, with no clear D. CDR1 and CDR2 (germline): SGHNT, YYREEE (reference sequence). The germline V and J ends were trimmed by 1 base and 0 bases, with 12 bases remaining between them. This CDR3 has 16 residues. CDR3 DNA sequence: TGTGCCAGCAGCTTGTACCCCCAGACTAGCACAGATACGCAGTATTTT. It is translated as CASSLYPQTSTDTQYF.

The rearrangement links TRBV4-3 to TRBJ2-1; 11 bases agree with TRBD2. This CDR3 is built from 19 residues. The V and J ends lost 0 bases and 3 bases, in that order; junction bases with no gene match: 10. CDR1 LGHNA and CDR2 YSLEER come from the germline V gene. The chain's CDR3 is CASSQEYGSGGALYNEQFF. The CDR3 DNA follows: TGCGCCAGCAGCCAAGAGTATGGTAGCGGGGGGGCCCTCTACAATGAGCAGTTCTTC.

The chain is built from TRBV7-2 and TRBJ2-7; 7 positions agree with TRBD2. Trimming took 5 bases from V and 2 from J; bases not matched to a gene: 3. This CDR3 comprises 13 residues. Germline V gene lookup returns CDR1 SGHTA and CDR2 FQGNSA. The chain's CDR3 is CASSRTSAYEQYF. The DNA of the CDR3 is TGTGCCAGCAGCCGAACTAGCGCCTACGAGCAGTACTTC.

This chain uses TRBV2 with TRBJ2-2; TRBD2 aligns across 7 bases. The CDR3 length is 16 residues. The ends lost 2 bases at V and 5 bases at J; junction bases unmatched: 8. Germline V gene lookup returns CDR1 SNHLY and CDR2 FYNNEI. DNA of the CDR3: TGTGCCAGCAGTGAACTGCGGACTAGAGGTACCGGGGAGCTGTTTTTT. It encodes CASSELRTRGTGELFF.

The gene calls are TRBV5-4 and TRBJ1-4; 11 nucleotides align to TRBD1. Germline trimming cut 5 bases from V and 8 bases from J; bases unmatched to any gene: 5. There are 14 residues in the CDR3. CDR1 is SGHNT and CDR2 is YYREEE in the germline V gene (reference sequence). CDR3 amino acids: CASREGQGGEKLFF. The CDR3 nucleotides read TGTGCCAGCAGAGAGGGACAGGGGGGCGAAAAACTGTTTTTT.

The chain joins TRBV25-1 to TRBJ1-4, with 7 bases identical to TRBD1. The CDR3 is made up of 17 amino acids. Germline lookup yields CDR1 MGHDK and CDR2 SYGVNS. Unmatched junction bases numbered 11, after V lost 7 bases and J lost 0 bases. CDR3 amino acids: CASTPGQTYATNEKLFF. CDR3 sequence (DNA): TGTGCCAGCACCCCGGGACAGACTTACGCAACTAATGAAAAACTGTTTTTT.

The chain joins TRBV7-9 to TRBJ2-5, with D possibly being TRBD1 (6 bases). Germline V gene lookup returns CDR1 SEHNR and CDR2 FQNEAQ (reference sequence). V lost 3 bases and J 5 bases, leaving 19 bases between the germline ends. The CDR3 length is 16 residues. This CDR3 is CASSFQRPGAGETQYF. CDR3 nucleotide sequence: TGTGCCAGCAGCTTCCAGAGACCAGGGGCCGGGGAGACCCAGTACTTC.

The rearrangement links TRBV19 to TRBJ1-1, with D perhaps matching TRBD1 (5 bases). The CDR3 is 14 amino acids. Trimming cost V 3 bases and J 4 bases, with 12 bases left between them. Germline loops: CDR1 LNHDA, CDR2 SQIVND (reference sequence). CDR3 in amino acids: CASSIWRGGTEAFF. The CDR3 DNA is TGTGCCAGTAGTATTTGGAGGGGCGGCACTGAAGCTTTCTTT.

The chain uses TRBV27 and TRBJ2-6; TRBD2 is a possible D gene (5 bases). Germline assignment: CDR1 MNHEY and CDR2 SMNVEV (reference sequence). CDR3 size: 17 residues. Trimming removed 7 bases from V and 0 bases from J, with 16 bases in between. The CDR3 DNA follows: TGTGCCAGCACTCCCGGCGAGGGCTCCTCTGGGGCCAACGTCCTGACTTTC. Residues: CASTPGEGSSGANVLTF. The full variable domain, completed using reference TRBV27 and TRBJ2-6, is EAQVTQNPRYLITVTGKKLTVTCSQNMNHEYMSWYRQDPGLGLRQIYYSMNVEVTDKGDVPEGYKVSRKEKRNFPLILESPSPNQTSLYFCASTPGEGSSGANVLTFGAGSRLTVL.

This sequence joins TRBV6-5 and TRBJ2-3; D ambiguous. This CDR3 is 15 amino acids long. The germline V and J ends were trimmed by 6 bases and 1 base, with 14 bases remaining between them. The V gene's germline CDR1 is MNHEY and CDR2 SVGAGI. CDR3 sequence reads: CASRSSTRRTDTQYF. DNA of the CDR3: TGTGCCAGCAGATCCTCAACGAGGCGCACAGATACGCAGTATTTT.

The V gene is TRBV28, the J gene TRBJ2-1, with 8 bases aligning to TRBD1. The V segment lost 4 bases and the J segment 1 base; nucleotides outside the gene matches: 0. The CDR3 runs 14 residues. Germline CDR1 is MDHEN and CDR2 is SYDVKM. CDR3 nucleotides: TGTGCCAGCAGTTGGACAGGGTCCTACAATGAGCAGTTCTTC. Residues: CASSWTGSYNEQFF.